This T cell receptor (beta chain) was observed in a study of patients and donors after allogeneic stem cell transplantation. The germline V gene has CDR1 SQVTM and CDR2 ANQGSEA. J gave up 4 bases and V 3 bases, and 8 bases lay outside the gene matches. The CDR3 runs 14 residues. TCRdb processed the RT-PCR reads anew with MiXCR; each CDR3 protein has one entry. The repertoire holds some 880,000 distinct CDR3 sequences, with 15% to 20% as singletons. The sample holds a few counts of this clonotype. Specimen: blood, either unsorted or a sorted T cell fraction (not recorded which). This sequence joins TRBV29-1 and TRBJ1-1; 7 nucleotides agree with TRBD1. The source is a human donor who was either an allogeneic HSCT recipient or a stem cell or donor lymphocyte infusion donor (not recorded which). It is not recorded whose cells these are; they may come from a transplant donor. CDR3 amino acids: CSVETGPRGTEAFF. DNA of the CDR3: TGCAGCGTTGAGACAGGGCCCCGGGGCACTGAAGCTTTCTTT.